This is a list of T cell receptor beta chains from one sample in a study of PD-L1 blockade in urothelial cancer. TCRdb's table, derived via immunoSEQ multiplex PCR, lists solely in-frame clones and lacks some. The data show about 52,000 clones, about 68% seen once. The specimen comprised PBMCs, sampled around atezolizumab (anti-PD-L1) treatment. The source of these receptors is a man aged 65 to 79 with urothelial cancer. Both conserved end residues are part of each CDR3. The D gene is left open where the match is weak. Clone size is shown for a subset of rows, as once, few, many or a class of expanded clone.

TRBV7-2	TRBJ1-2	TRBD1	NA	TGTGCCAGCAGCTTAGAAGGGGGCGCGGGCGGCTACACCTTC	CASSLEGGAGGYTF
TRBV6-1	TRBJ1-1	NA	NA	TGTGCCAGCAGATACAGGACAGTCACTGAAGCTTTCTTT	CASRYRTVTEAFF
TRBV11-1	TRBJ1-1	NA	NA	TGTGCCAGCAGCTTAGCCGGGGTGGGGAACACTGAAGCTTTCTTT	CASSLAGVGNTEAFF
TRBV7-3	TRBJ2-5	NA	NA	TGTGCCAGCAGCTTAGGGGGCCCGGAGACCCAGTACTTC	CASSLGGPETQYF
TRBV4-1	TRBJ1-1	NA	NA	TGCGCCAGCAGCCAAGACAGGGGCACTGAAGCTTTCTTT	CASSQDRGTEAFF
TRBV12-5	TRBJ1-1	NA	few	TGTGCTAGTGGTTTCGGGGACACTGAAGCTTTCTTT	CASGFGDTEAFF
TRBV6-5	TRBJ2-7	TRBD1	NA	TGTGCCAGCAGTAAGGGGACAGACTACGAGCAGTACTTC	CASSKGTDYEQYF
TRBV11-2	TRBJ2-3	TRBD2	NA	TGTGCCAGCAGCTTGGCGGGAGGAGCAGATACGCAGTATTTT	CASSLAGGADTQYF
TRBV19	TRBJ1-5	TRBD1	NA	TGTGCCAGTAGCCCGGGACAGGTCTATAGCAATCAGCCCCAGCATTTT	CASSPGQVYSNQPQHF
TRBV6-1	TRBJ1-6	NA	many	TGTGCCAGCAGTGAAGGACAGACCAATTCACCCCTCCACTTT	CASSEGQTNSPLHF
TRBV9	TRBJ2-7	NA	few	TGTGCCAGCAGCGTGGTGGGCCAGGGAGGATACGAGCAGTACTTC	CASSVVGQGGYEQYF
TRBV2	TRBJ2-3	NA	NA	TGTGCCAGCAGTGAAAGTTTGCGGCTAGGCACAGATACGCAGTATTTT	CASSESLRLGTDTQYF
TRBV7-2	TRBJ2-1	NA	NA	TGTGCCAGCAGCTTAGGAACAGGGAGCTCCTACAATGAGCAGTTCTTC	CASSLGTGSSYNEQFF
TRBV11-2	TRBJ1-1	TRBD1	NA	TGTGCCAGCAGCATGGGACAGGGTATGGGGAATACTGAAGCTTTCTTT	CASSMGQGMGNTEAFF
TRBV5-1	TRBJ1-1	NA	NA	TGCGCCAGCAAGGTTGGAAGGGGGGGGATGAACACTGAAGCTTTCTTT	CASKVGRGGMNTEAFF
TRBV7-2	TRBJ2-3	NA	NA	TGTGCCAGCGTCACCCTCGGGGGTTCTAGCACAGATACGCAGTATTTT	CASVTLGGSSTDTQYF
TRBV5-5	TRBJ2-1	TRBD1	NA	TGTGCCAGCAGCTTGGAGGGGGCAGCTTGGAATAATGAGCAGTTCTTC	CASSLEGAAWNNEQFF
TRBV11-2	TRBJ1-1	TRBD1	NA	TGTGCCAGCAGGGAGACAGGGGGCGAAACTTTCTTT	CASRETGGETFF
TRBV5-6	TRBJ1-1	NA	once	TGTGCCAGCACCCTCAGGGGTGTGGGCACTGAAGCTTTCTTT	CASTLRGVGTEAFF
TRBV4-3	TRBJ2-7	TRBD1	few	TGCGCCAGCAGCCAAGGAGCGACAGGGACCTCCTACGAGCAGTACTTC	CASSQGATGTSYEQYF
TRBV5-1	TRBJ2-7	TRBD1	NA	TGCGCCAGCAGCTCCACAGGACAGGGTATGGGCGAGCAGTACTTC	CASSSTGQGMGEQYF
TRBV11-3	TRBJ2-5	NA	NA	TGTGCCAGCAGCTTAGGCCTAGGACAGCCGCAAGAGACCCAGTACTTC	CASSLGLGQPQETQYF
TRBV28	TRBJ1-1	TRBD1	NA	TGTGCCAGCAGTTCCCTCCAGGGGGCGAGCACTGAAGCTTTCTTT	CASSSLQGASTEAFF
TRBV25-1	TRBJ2-1	TRBD2	once	TGTGCCAGCAGCCGGGACTACTACAATGAGCAGTTCTTC	CASSRDYYNEQFF
TRBV20-1	TRBJ1-1	NA	NA	TGCAGTGCTAGCTCAGGGAGGGCTTTCTTT	CSASSGRAFF
TRBV29-1	TRBJ1-4	NA	NA	TGCAGCGTTGCCGGCAGCACGGGTGATGAAAAACTGTTTTTT	CSVAGSTGDEKLFF
TRBV5-1	TRBJ2-2	TRBD1	few	TGCGCCAGCAGCTCGTTGAAACAGGGGACCCTTAACACCGGGGAGCTGTTTTTT	CASSSLKQGTLNTGELFF
TRBV5-1	TRBJ1-2	NA	NA	TGCGCCAGCAGCTTGAGCCAGGGCCTCTATGGCTACACCTTC	CASSLSQGLYGYTF
TRBV5-1	TRBJ2-7	TRBD2	NA	TGCGCCAGCAGCTTAAGCCCGGGACTAGCGGGAGCGCGAGAGCAGTACTTC	CASSLSPGLAGAREQYF
TRBV7-2	TRBJ2-2	NA	NA	TGTGCCAGCAGCTTAAGCTACCGTAACACCGGGGAGCTGTTTTTT	CASSLSYRNTGELFF
TRBV6-6	TRBJ1-1	NA	few	TGTGCCAGCATAGGCAGGGACACTGCGAACACTGAAGCTTTCTTT	CASIGRDTANTEAFF
TRBV7-9	TRBJ1-2	TRBD1	NA	TGTGCCAGCAGCTTAGGGGGCAGGGGGCGAGACCCGGCGGACTATGGCTACACCTTC	CASSLGGRGRDPADYGYTF
TRBV19	TRBJ2-5	NA	few	TGTGCCAGTAGTATAGATCTAATGGGAGGCGGGGAGACCCAGTACTTC	CASSIDLMGGGETQYF
TRBV4-3	TRBJ1-1	NA	NA	TGCGCCAGCAGCCCGGGCGGGGGGATAGGGGCTGAAGCTTTCTTT	CASSPGGGIGAEAFF
TRBV2	TRBJ1-2	NA	NA	TGTGCCAGCAGGTCCAGGGGAGGGAACTATGATGGCTACACCTTC	CASRSRGGNYDGYTF
TRBV11-3	TRBJ2-7	NA	NA	TGTGCCAGCAGCTTAGTCCTGGGGGCTTACGAGCAGTACTTC	CASSLVLGAYEQYF
TRBV18	TRBJ1-1	NA	NA	TGTGCCAGCTCCCCACGATTGGCAACTGAAGCTTTCTTT	CASSPRLATEAFF
TRBV2	TRBJ2-6	TRBD2	NA	TGTGCCAGCAGTGAATTCCATCCGGGGGGAAGCCCTGGGGCCAACGTCCTGACTTTC	CASSEFHPGGSPGANVLTF
TRBV11-1	TRBJ2-7	NA	NA	TGTGCCAGCAGCTCTTCAGGGGCCTACGAGCAGTACTTC	CASSSSGAYEQYF
TRBV2	TRBJ2-7	TRBD2	once	TGTGCCAGCAGCGGGGGGGGACTAGCCTCCTCCTACGAGCAGTACTTC	CASSGGGLASSYEQYF
TRBV5-8	TRBJ2-7	NA	NA	TGTGCCAGCAGCTTGGCCCAGGGGAAAGAAGGATACGAGCAGTACTTC	CASSLAQGKEGYEQYF
TRBV28	TRBJ1-2	NA	NA	TGTGCCAGCAGTCCCGCGGGGGCGCCTGACTATGGCTACACCTTC	CASSPAGAPDYGYTF
TRBV18	TRBJ2-1	TRBD2	NA	TGTGCCAGCTCACCTAGCGGGGGCTTCTTCAATGAGCAGTTCTTC	CASSPSGGFFNEQFF
TRBV7-9	TRBJ1-5	NA	medium-sized	TGTGCCAGCAGCTTAGCGCCTGAAACAGGGATAGGCAATCAGCCCCAGCATTTT	CASSLAPETGIGNQPQHF
TRBV9	TRBJ1-6	NA	NA	TGTGCCAGCACCTCAGGGTTTAATTCACCCCTCCACTTT	CASTSGFNSPLHF
TRBV2	TRBJ2-3	TRBD2	NA	TGTGCCAGCATGAAGAACGGACTAGCGGGGGGGCCTTCCGATACGCAGTATTTT	CASMKNGLAGGPSDTQYF
TRBV7-9	TRBJ2-1	TRBD2	NA	TGTGCCAGCAGCTTAGCCCGCCCACTAGCGGGGGGGGGTAATGAGCAGTTCTTC	CASSLARPLAGGGNEQFF
TRBV6-5	TRBJ2-1	NA	NA	TGTGCCAGTAGCGGAGGGGGGGCGGAGCAGTTCTTC	CASSGGGAEQFF